Listed here are 20 T cell receptor beta chains from one sample, sequenced in a study of memory CD4+ T cells and cytomegalovirus serostatus. Single viable CD3+CD4+CD8-CD45RO+ cells were sorted as the memory CD4+ T cells. The data were produced by immunoSEQ multiplex PCR, yet TCRdb's version contains in-frame clones alone and is incomplete. The table has more than 55,000 clones, around four fifths seen once. The material sequenced was memory CD4+ T cells from blood. The receptors originated from an adult in good health and CMV-seronegative.

The chain has TRBV7-9 and TRBJ1-2, with 8 bases identical to TRBD1. In germline, CDR1 is SEHNR, CDR2 FQNEAQ (reference sequence). The CDR3 runs to 16 residues. J was trimmed by 7 bases and V by 0 bases; bases with no gene match: 10. As DNA, the CDR3 is TGTGCCAGCAGCTTAGCAAGACAGGGGAGTCGATCTGGCTACACCTTC. It encodes CASSLARQGSRSGYTF.

The chain recombines TRBV9 with TRBJ1-4; D is undetermined. The V gene lost 0 bases and the J gene lost 7 bases, with 10 bases spanning the gap. Germline V gene lookup returns CDR1 SGDLS and CDR2 YYNGEE. The CDR3 contains 14 residues. CDR3: CASSVGAFGEKLFF. The CDR3 DNA reads TGTGCCAGCAGCGTAGGGGCGTTTGGTGAAAAACTGTTTTTT.

This chain connects TRBV4-2 to TRBJ1-2, with D possibly TRBD1 on 5 matching bases. From germline, CDR1 is LGHNA and CDR2 YNFKEQ. The CDR3 has 12 amino acids. The V end was cut by 5 bases, the J end by 4 bases, with 8 bases between. In nucleotides, the CDR3 is TGTGCCAGCAGCGGGGGGTCCTATGGCTACACCTTC. Its translation: CASSGGSYGYTF.

The chain uses TRBV30 and TRBJ1-4; TRBD1 might be the D (5 bases). Germline CDR1 is GTSNPN and CDR2 is SVGIG (reference sequence). This CDR3 comprises 13 residues. The V gene lost 3 bases and the J gene lost 5 bases, with 10 bases spanning the gap. The CDR3: CAWSRDHNEKLFF. In nucleotides, the CDR3 is TGTGCCTGGAGCCGGGACCACAATGAAAAACTGTTTTTT.

The chain combines TRBV28 with TRBJ1-2, with unresolved D. CDR1 MDHEN and CDR2 SYDVKM come from the germline V gene. V was pared by 8 bases and J by 1 base, with 17 bases between. CDR3 length equals 15 residues. CDR3 nucleotides: TGTGCCAGCGACACGAGTCCGGTGGGTAACTATGGCTACACCTTC. It is translated as CASDTSPVGNYGYTF.

The rearrangement joins TRBV5-1 to TRBJ2-7; 7 positions agree with TRBD1. J lost 0 bases, V lost 4 bases, and 4 bases had no gene match. The CDR3 length is 14 residues. Germline CDR1 reads SGHRS; CDR2 reads YFSETQ. CDR3 protein: CASSIGDSSYEQYF. In DNA form, the CDR3 reads TGCGCCAGCAGCATAGGGGACAGCTCCTACGAGCAGTACTTC.

In its sample, this clone was seen a few times. Additional DNA sequences in this sample encode the identical CDR3. This chain joins TRBV14 and TRBJ2-3; no definite D call. The germline V gene has CDR1 SGHDN and CDR2 FVKESK. V lost 4 bases to trimming and J lost 2 bases, with 4 bases between them. The CDR3 has 12 residues. The CDR3 here is CASSPFTDTQYF. The CDR3 region has the DNA TGTGCCAGCAGCCCCTTCACAGATACGCAGTATTTT.

The rearrangement links TRBV7-9 to TRBJ1-5; D unresolved. The germline V gene has CDR1 SEHNR and CDR2 FQNEAQ (reference sequence). With 3 bases removed from V and 3 bases from J, the gap between germline ends came to 12 bases. There are 15 residues in the CDR3. The CDR3 region has the DNA TGTGCCAGCAGCTTCGGCTCGGCCTACAATCAGCCCCAGCATTTT. It yields the protein CASSFGSAYNQPQHF.

This chain joins TRBV5-1 and TRBJ2-5; the match to TRBD1 covers 10 bases. Per the germline V gene, CDR1 is SGHRS and CDR2 is YFSETQ. V lost 7 bases to trimming and J lost 6 bases; unmatched junction nucleotides: 6. This CDR3 is built from 13 residues. The DNA for the CDR3 is TGCGCCAGCGAACCGGGACAGGGGCAGACCCAGTACTTC. Amino acid sequence: CASEPGQGQTQYF.

Written as DNA, the CDR3 is TGTGCCAGCAGCCAGGACAGGAATTCTTATGGCTACACCTTC. Translating it yields CASSQDRNSYGYTF. The V gene is TRBV11-1, the J gene TRBJ1-2, with 7 positions matching TRBD1. The CDR3 length is 14 residues. Germline V gene sequence: CDR1 SGHAT, CDR2 FQDESV (reference sequence). V shed 5 bases, J shed 5 bases, and the junction held 8 bases outside the gene matches. Variable domain in full (rest from reference TRBV11-1 and TRBJ1-2): EAEVAQSPRYKITEKSQAVAFWCDPISGHATLYWYRQILGQGPELLVQFQDESVVDDSQLPKDRFSAERLKGVDSTLKIQPAELGDSAMYLCASSQDRNSYGYTFGSGTRLTVV.

The sample holds one count of this clone. The chain is built from TRBV10-1 and TRBJ1-3; D gene unclear. The germline V gene has CDR1 WNHNN and CDR2 SYGVQD (reference sequence). Trimming stripped 2 bases from V and 2 bases from J, with 16 bases between. The length of the CDR3 is 17 residues. The CDR3 spells CASSEAGFGVAGNTIYF. The CDR3 region has the DNA TGCGCCAGCAGTGAGGCCGGTTTCGGGGTCGCTGGAAACACCATATATTTT.

The CDR3 bases are TGTGCCAGCTTGGGAGACTCCACAGATACGCAGTATTTT. Translating it yields CASLGDSTDTQYF. The chain couples TRBV2 to TRBJ2-3; a weak D match, TRBD2 (5 bases). Germline V gene data show CDR1 as SNHLY and CDR2 as FYNNEI. The CDR3 loop spans 13 amino acids. With 8 bases removed from V and 2 bases from J, the gap between germline ends came to 11 bases.

The chain uses TRBV12-5 and TRBJ1-2, with D hard to call. This CDR3 comprises 12 residues. V was pared by 6 bases and J by 4 bases, with 9 bases between. The germline V gene has CDR1 LGHNT and CDR2 FRNRAP. The CDR3 bases are TGTGCTAGTGGAAGGGTCCCCTATGGCTACACCTTC. It specifies CASGRVPYGYTF.

The chain couples TRBV5-1 to TRBJ2-7, with 8 bases fitting TRBD1. The CDR3 length is 15 residues. Germline V lookup: CDR1 SGHRS, CDR2 YFSETQ. The trim removed 0 bases at V and 7 bases at J, leaving 9 bases unmatched. Here the CDR3 reads CASSLAVGTGGEQYF. CDR3 coding DNA: TGCGCCAGCAGCTTGGCCGTGGGGACAGGAGGGGAGCAGTACTTC.

The chain combines TRBV30 with TRBJ2-3, with D possibly being TRBD1 or TRBD2 (5 bases each). The CDR3 has 13 residues. With 4 bases removed from V and 6 bases from J, the gap between germline ends came to 14 bases. The germline V gene encodes CDR1 GTSNPN and CDR2 SVGIG (reference sequence). CDR3 protein: CAWTLDRGDTQYF. CDR3 nucleotides: TGTGCCTGGACCCTTGACAGAGGGGATACGCAGTATTTT.

The chain has TRBV7-8 and TRBJ1-2; D unclear. V lost 5 bases and J lost 3, with 13 bases in between. CDR3 length equals 14 residues. Germline loops: CDR1 SGHVS, CDR2 FQNEAQ. The chain's CDR3 is CASSPLGPYYGYTF. CDR3 nucleotides: TGTGCCAGCAGCCCCCTCGGGCCTTACTATGGCTACACCTTC. Looking up the rest from reference TRBV7-8 and TRBJ1-2 gives the full variable domain: GAGVSQSPRYKVAKRGQDVALRCDPISGHVSLFWYQQALGQGPEFLTYFQNEAQLDKSGLPSDRFFAERPEGSVSTLKIQRTQQEDSAVYLCASSPLGPYYGYTFGSGTRLTVV.

For this clone: The sample carries other DNA sequences with the same CDR3. J is TRBJ2-3 and V is TRBV10-3; 12 bases match TRBD1. J gave up 4 bases and V 6 bases, and 2 bases lay outside the gene matches. Germline CDR1 and CDR2: ENHRY and SYGVKD. This CDR3 comprises 14 residues. The CDR3 coding sequence is TGTGCCATCAGGGGGGACAGGGGGCCAGATACGCAGTATTTT. Its translation: CAIRGDRGPDTQYF.

V is TRBV11-3 and J is TRBJ2-1; possibly TRBD1 for D (5 bases). The CDR3 contains 12 residues. The V and J ends lost 4 bases and 10 bases respectively, with 11 bases between them. Germline V gene lookup returns CDR1 SGHNT and CDR2 YENEEA. In DNA, the CDR3 is TGTGCCAGCAGCTGGCGAAGGGGAGAGCAGTTCTTC. Translating gives CASSWRRGEQFF.

This sequence joins TRBV5-8 and TRBJ2-1; 9 nucleotides line up with TRBD2. Germline CDR1 is SGHTS and CDR2 is YDEGEE. CDR3 length: 17 residues. The ends lost 0 bases at V and 7 bases at J; junction bases unmatched: 11. CDR3 bases: TGTGCCAGCAGCTTGGCGGGGGGGTCTAGCGGGAAGAATGAGCAGTTCTTC. Encoded protein: CASSLAGGSSGKNEQFF.

The J gene is TRBJ1-1, the V gene TRBV5-4; D is perhaps TRBD1 (6 bases). Germline V lookup: CDR1 SGHNT, CDR2 YYREEE (reference sequence). V lost 5 bases and J 1 base, leaving 18 bases between the germline ends. The CDR3 has 16 amino acids. CDR3 sequence: CASSPDRMRRNTEAFF. The DNA for the CDR3 is TGTGCCAGCAGTCCTGACAGGATGAGACGGAACACTGAAGCTTTCTTT. Full variable domain (rest looked up from reference TRBV5-4 and TRBJ1-1): ETGVTQSPTHLIKTRGQQVTLRCSSQSGHNTVSWYQQALGQGPQFIFQYYREEENGRGNFPPRFSGLQFPNYSSELNVNALELDDSALYLCASSPDRMRRNTEAFFGQGTRLTVV.